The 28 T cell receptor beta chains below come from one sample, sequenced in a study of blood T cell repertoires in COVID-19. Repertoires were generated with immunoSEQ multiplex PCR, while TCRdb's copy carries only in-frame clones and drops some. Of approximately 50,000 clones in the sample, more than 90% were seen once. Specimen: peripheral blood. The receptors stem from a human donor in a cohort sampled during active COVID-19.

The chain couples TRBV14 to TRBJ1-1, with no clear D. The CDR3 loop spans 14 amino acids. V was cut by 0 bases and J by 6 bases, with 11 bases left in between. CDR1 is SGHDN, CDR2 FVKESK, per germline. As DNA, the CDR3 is TGTGCCAGCAGCCAAGATCGTCTGTCGTCTGAAGCTTTCTTT. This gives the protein CASSQDRLSSEAFF. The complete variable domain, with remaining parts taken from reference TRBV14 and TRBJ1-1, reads EAGVTQFPSHSVIEKGQTVTLRCDPISGHDNLYWYRRVMGKEIKFLLHFVKESKQDESGMPNNRFLAERTGGTYSTLKVQPAELEDSGVYFCASSQDRLSSEAFFGQGTRLTVV.

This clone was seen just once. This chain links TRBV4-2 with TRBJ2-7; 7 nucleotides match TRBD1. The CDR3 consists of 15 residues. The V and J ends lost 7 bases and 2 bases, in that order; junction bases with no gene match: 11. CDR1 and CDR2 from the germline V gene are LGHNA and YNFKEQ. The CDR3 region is CASIPPGQQAYEQYV. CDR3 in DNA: TGTGCCAGCATACCCCCGGGACAGCAAGCCTACGAGCAGTACGTC.

This chain's CDR3 is CASTSGLAGDEQYV. CDR3 sequence (DNA): TGTGCCAGCACCTCGGGGCTAGCGGGAGACGAGCAGTACGTC. This chain uses TRBV11-2 with TRBJ2-7; TRBD2 matches 10 bases. Germline V gene lookup returns CDR1 SGHAT and CDR2 FQNNGV. The V and J ends lost 7 bases and 5 bases, in that order; junction bases with no gene match: 8. The CDR3 has 14 amino acids.

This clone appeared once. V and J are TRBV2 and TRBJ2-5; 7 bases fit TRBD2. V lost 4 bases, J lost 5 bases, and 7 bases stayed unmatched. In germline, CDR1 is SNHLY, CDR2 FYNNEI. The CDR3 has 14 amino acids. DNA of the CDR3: TGTGCCAGCAGTGCGCGGGAGCTCGGGGAGACCCAGTACTTC. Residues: CASSARELGETQYF.

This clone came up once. CDR3 sequence (DNA): TGTGCCAGTAGTAAAGGGACTAGCGGGAGGTACGAGCAGTACTTC. This sequence encodes CASSKGTSGRYEQYF. This chain links TRBV19 with TRBJ2-7, with 15 bases aligning to TRBD2. The CDR3 extends over 15 amino acids. CDR1 is LNHDA and CDR2 is SQIVND in the germline V gene (reference sequence). The J segment lost 4 bases and the V segment lost 4 bases, leaving 2 bases of the junction unmatched.

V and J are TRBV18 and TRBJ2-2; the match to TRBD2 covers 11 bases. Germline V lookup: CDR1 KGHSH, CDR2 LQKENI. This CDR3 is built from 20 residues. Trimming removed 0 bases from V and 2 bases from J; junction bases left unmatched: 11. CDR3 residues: CASSPPLLRLAGLNTGELFF. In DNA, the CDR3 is TGTGCCAGCTCACCACCGTTACTACGACTAGCGGGACTAAACACCGGGGAGCTGTTTTTT.

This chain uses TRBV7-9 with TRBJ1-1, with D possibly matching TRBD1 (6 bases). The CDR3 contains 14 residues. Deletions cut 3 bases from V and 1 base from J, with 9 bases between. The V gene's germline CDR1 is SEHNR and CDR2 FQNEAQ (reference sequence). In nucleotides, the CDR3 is TGTGCCAGCAGCTTCGGGACAACGAACACTGAAGCTTTCTTT. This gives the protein CASSFGTTNTEAFF.

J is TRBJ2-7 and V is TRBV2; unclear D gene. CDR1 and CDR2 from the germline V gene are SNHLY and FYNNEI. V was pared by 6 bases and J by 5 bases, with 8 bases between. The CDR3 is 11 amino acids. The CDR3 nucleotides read TGTGCCAGCAGCCAGGTGGACGAGCAGTACTTC. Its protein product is CASSQVDEQYF. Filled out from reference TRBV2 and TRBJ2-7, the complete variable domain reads EPEVTQTPSHQVTQMGQEVILRCVPISNHLYFYWYRQILGQKVEFLVSFYNNEISEKSEIFDDQFSVERPDGSNFTLKIRSTKLEDSAMYFCASSQVDEQYFGPGTRLTVT.

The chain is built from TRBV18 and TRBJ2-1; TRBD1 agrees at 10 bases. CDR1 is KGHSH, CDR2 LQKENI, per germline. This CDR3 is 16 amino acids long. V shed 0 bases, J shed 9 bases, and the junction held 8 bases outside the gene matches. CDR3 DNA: TGTGCCAGCTCACCACCGGGACAGGGGTCGTCAAGTGAGCAGTTCTTC. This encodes CASSPPGQGSSSEQFF.

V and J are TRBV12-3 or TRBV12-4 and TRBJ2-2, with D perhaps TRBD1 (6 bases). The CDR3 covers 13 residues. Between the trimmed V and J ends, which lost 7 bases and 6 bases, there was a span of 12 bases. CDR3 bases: TGTGCCAGCATTAACAGGGACGCCGGGGAGCTGTTTTTT. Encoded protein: CASINRDAGELFF.

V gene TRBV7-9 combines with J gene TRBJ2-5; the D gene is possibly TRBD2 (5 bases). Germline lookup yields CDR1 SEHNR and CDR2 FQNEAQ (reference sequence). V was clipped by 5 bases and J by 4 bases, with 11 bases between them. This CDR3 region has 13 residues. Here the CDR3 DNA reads TGTGCCAGCAGCCCGGACTCTCGAGAGACCCAGTACTTC. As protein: CASSPDSRETQYF. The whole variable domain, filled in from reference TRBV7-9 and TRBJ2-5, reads DTGVSQNPRHKITKRGQNVTFRCDPISEHNRLYWYRQTLGQGPEFLTYFQNEAQLEKSRLLSDRFSAERPKGSFSTLEIQRTEQGDSAMYLCASSPDSRETQYFGPGTRLLVL.

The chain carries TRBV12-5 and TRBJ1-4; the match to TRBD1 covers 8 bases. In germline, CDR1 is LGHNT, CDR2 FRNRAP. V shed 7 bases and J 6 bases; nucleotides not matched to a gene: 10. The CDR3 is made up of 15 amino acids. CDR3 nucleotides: TGTGCTAGTGCTGGGACAGGCCGGGTTTATGAAAAACTGTTTTTT. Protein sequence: CASAGTGRVYEKLFF.

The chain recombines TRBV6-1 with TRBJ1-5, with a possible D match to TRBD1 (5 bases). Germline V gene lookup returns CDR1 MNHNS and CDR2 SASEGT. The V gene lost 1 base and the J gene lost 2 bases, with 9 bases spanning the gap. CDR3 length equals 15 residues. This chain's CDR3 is CASSEEAGGNQPQHF. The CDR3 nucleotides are TGTGCCAGCAGTGAAGAGGCGGGGGGCAATCAGCCCCAGCATTTT.

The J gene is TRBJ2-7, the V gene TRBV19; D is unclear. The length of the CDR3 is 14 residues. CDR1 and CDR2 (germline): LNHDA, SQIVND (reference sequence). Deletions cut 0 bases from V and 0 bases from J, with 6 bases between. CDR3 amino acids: CASSIDGLSYEQYF. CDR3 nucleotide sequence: TGTGCCAGTAGTATAGATGGCCTCTCCTACGAGCAGTACTTC.

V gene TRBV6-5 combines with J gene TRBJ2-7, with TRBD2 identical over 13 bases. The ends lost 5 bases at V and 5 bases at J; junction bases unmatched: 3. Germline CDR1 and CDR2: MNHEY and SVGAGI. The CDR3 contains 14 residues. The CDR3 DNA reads TGTGCCAGCAGTCGGACTAGCGGGAGCAACGAGCAGTACTTC. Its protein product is CASSRTSGSNEQYF.

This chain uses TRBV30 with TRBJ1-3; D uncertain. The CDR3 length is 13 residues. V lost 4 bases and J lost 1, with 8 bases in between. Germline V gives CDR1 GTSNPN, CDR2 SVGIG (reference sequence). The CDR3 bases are TGTGCCTGGATGTGGCAGTCTGGAAACACCATATATTTT. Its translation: CAWMWQSGNTIYF.

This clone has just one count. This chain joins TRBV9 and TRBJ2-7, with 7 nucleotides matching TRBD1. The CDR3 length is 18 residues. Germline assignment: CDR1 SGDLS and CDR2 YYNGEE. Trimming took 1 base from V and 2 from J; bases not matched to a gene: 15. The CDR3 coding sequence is TGTGCCAGCAGCGTACCCAACCCCCGGGACAGACCCACCTACGAGCAGTACTTC. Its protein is CASSVPNPRDRPTYEQYF.

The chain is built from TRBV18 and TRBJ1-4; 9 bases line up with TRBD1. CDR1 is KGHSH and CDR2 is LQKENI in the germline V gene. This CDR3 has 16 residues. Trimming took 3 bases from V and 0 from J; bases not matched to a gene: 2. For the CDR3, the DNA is TGTGCCAGCTCACCGGACAGGGGATCAACTAATGAAAAACTGTTTTTT. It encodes CASSPDRGSTNEKLFF. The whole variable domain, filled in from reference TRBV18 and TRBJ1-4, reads NAGVMQNPRHLVRRRGQEARLRCSPMKGHSHVYWYRQLPEEGLKFMVYLQKENIIDESGMPKERFSAEFPKEGPSILRIQQVVRGDSAAYFCASSPDRGSTNEKLFFGSGTQLSVL.

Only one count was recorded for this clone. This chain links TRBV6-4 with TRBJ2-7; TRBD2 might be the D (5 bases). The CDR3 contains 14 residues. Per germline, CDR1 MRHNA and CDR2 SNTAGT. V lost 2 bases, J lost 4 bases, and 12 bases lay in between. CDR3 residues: CASSDARGVYEQYV. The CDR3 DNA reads TGTGCCAGCAGTGACGCTCGGGGTGTGTACGAGCAGTACGTC.

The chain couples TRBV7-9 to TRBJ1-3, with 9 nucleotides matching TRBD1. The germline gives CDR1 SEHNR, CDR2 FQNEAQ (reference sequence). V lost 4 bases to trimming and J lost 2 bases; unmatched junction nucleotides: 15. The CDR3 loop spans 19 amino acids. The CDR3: CASSSVLGQGILTGNTIYF. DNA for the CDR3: TGTGCCAGCAGCTCCGTTCTGGGACAGGGAATCCTTACTGGAAACACCATATATTTT.

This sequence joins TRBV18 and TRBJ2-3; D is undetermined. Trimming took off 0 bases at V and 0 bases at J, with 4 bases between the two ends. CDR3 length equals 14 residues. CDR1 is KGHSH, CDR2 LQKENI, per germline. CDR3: CASSPPSSTDTQYF. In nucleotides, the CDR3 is TGTGCCAGCTCACCACCTTCTAGCACAGATACGCAGTATTTT.

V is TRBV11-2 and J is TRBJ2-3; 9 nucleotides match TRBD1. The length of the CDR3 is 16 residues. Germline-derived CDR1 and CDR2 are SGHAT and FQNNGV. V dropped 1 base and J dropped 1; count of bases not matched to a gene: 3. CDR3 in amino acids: CASSLVGDRGTDTQYF. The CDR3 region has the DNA TGTGCCAGCAGCTTAGTTGGGGACAGGGGCACAGATACGCAGTATTTT.

The CDR3 sequence is CASRSSLNTEAFF. As DNA, the CDR3 is TGCGCCAGCCGGAGTAGTTTGAACACTGAAGCTTTCTTT. The rearrangement joins TRBV5-1 to TRBJ1-1; D unclear. Germline V CDR1 and CDR2: SGHRS, YFSETQ. The CDR3 sequence is 13 residues long. The V gene lost 7 bases and the J gene lost 0 bases, with 10 bases spanning the gap.

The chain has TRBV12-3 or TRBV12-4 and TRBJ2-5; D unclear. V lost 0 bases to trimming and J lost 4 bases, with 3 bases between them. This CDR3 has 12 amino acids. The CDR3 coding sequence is TGTGCCAGCAGTTTAGCGGCAGAGACCCAGTACTTC. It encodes CASSLAAETQYF.

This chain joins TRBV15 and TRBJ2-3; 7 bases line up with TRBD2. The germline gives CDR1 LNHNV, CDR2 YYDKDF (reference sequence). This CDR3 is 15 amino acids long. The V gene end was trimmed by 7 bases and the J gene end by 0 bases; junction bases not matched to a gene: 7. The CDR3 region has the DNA TGTGCCACCAAGCGGGACGGTGGGAGCACAGATACGCAGTATTTT. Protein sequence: CATKRDGGSTDTQYF.

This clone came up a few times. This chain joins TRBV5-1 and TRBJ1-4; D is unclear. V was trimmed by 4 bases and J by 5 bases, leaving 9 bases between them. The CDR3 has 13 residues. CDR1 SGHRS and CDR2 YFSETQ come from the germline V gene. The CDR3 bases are TGCGCCAGCAGCCGAGGCGAGAATGAAAAACTGTTTTTT. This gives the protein CASSRGENEKLFF. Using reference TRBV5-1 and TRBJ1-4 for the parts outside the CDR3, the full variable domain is KAGVTQTPRYLIKTRGQQVTLSCSPISGHRSVSWYQQTPGQGLQFLFEYFSETQRNKGNFPGRFSGRQFSNSRSEMNVSTLELGDSALYLCASSRGENEKLFFGSGTQLSVL.

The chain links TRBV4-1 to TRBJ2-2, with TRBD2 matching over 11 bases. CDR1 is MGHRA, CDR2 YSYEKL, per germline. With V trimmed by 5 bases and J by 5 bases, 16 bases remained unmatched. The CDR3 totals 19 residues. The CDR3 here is CASSNPGLAVKLKTGELFF. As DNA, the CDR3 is TGCGCCAGCAGCAATCCGGGACTAGCGGTAAAACTTAAGACCGGGGAGCTGTTTTTT.

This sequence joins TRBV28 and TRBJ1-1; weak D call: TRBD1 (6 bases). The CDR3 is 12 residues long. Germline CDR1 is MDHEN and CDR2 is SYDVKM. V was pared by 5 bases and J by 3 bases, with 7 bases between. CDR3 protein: CASSRQDTEAFF. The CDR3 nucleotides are TGTGCCAGCAGTAGACAGGACACTGAAGCTTTCTTT.